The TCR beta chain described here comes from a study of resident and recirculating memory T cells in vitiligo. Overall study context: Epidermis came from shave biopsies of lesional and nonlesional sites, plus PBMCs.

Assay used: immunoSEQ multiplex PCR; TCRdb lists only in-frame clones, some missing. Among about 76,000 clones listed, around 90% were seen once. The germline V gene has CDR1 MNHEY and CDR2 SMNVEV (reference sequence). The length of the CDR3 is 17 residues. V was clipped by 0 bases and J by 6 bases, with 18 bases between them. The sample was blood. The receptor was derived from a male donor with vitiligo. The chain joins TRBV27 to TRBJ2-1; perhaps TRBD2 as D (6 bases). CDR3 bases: TGTGCCAGCAGTTTATCGCCTAGCGATCTGGAGGGCAATGAGCAGTTCTTC. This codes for CASSLSPSDLEGNEQFF.